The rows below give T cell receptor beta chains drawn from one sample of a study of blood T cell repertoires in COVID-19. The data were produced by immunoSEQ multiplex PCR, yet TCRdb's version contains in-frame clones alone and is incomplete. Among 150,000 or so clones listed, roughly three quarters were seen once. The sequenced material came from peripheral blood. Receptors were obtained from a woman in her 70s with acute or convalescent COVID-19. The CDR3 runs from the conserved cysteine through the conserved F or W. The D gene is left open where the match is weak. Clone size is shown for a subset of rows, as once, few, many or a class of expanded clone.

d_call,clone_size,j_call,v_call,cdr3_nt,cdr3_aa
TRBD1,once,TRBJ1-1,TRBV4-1,TGCGCCAGCAGCGTCAGAGGACAGGGGAACACTGAAGCTTTCTTT,CASSVRGQGNTEAFF
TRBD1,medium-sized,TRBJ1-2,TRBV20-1,TGCAGTGCTAGTGAGACAGGGGCCCATCTTAACTATGGCTACACCTTC,CSASETGAHLNYGYTF
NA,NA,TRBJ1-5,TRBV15,TGTGCCACCAGCAGAGATCCCGTTGAGAGCAATCAGCCCCAGCATTTT,CATSRDPVESNQPQHF
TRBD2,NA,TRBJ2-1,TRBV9,TGTGCCAGCAGCGTAGGGGGACTAGCCTACAATGAGCAGTTCTTC,CASSVGGLAYNEQFF
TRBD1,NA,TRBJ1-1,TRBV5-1,TGCGCCAGCAGCTTCAGGGGGCCGAACACTGAAGCTTTCTTT,CASSFRGPNTEAFF
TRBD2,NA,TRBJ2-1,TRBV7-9,TGTGCCAGCAGCCCCCCACTAGCGGGAGATGGAAATGAGCAGTTCTTC,CASSPPLAGDGNEQFF
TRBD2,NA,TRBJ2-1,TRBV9,TGTGCCAGCAGCGGACGTGGGCTAGCGGGAGTCAATGAGCAGTTCTTC,CASSGRGLAGVNEQFF
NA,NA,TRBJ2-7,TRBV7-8,TGTGCCGGAGAGATCTACGAGCAGTACTTC,CAGEIYEQYF
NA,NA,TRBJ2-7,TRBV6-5,TGTGCCAGCAGTTACGGCAGGGGAAGAGACGAGCAGTACTTC,CASSYGRGRDEQYF
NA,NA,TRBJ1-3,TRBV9,TGTGCCAGCAGCGTAGAGGGGTCCGGAAACACCATATATTTT,CASSVEGSGNTIYF
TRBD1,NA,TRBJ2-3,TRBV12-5,TGTGCTAGTGGACCCCCCAGGGGGCAGGGAACAGATACGCAGTATTTT,CASGPPRGQGTDTQYF
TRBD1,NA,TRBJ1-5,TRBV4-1,TGCGCCAGCAGCCAAGAATGGGGGACAGGGAGGCAGCCCCAGCATTTT,CASSQEWGTGRQPQHF
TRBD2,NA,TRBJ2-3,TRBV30,TGTGCCTGGAGTGTGGCGCGCGGGAGAACAGATACGCAGTATTTT,CAWSVARGRTDTQYF
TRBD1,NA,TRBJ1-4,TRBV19,TGTGCCAGTAGTATACAGGGGGCGGGTGAAAAACTGTTTTTT,CASSIQGAGEKLFF
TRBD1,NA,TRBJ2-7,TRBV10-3,TGTGCCATCAGTGAGCGAGACAGGGGTGTGGGGGAGCAGTACTTC,CAISERDRGVGEQYF
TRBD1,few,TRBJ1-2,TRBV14,TGTGCCAGCAGCCCCTTGGGACAGAGATATGGCTACACCTTC,CASSPLGQRYGYTF
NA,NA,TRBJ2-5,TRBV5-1,TGCGCCAGCAGCTTGGCCCCGGCAGGGCAAGAGACCCAGTACTTC,CASSLAPAGQETQYF
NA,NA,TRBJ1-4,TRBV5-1,TGCGCCAGCAGCTTGACCTCCGGGTTTAATGAAAAACTGTTTTTT,CASSLTSGFNEKLFF
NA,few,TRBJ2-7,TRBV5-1,TGCGCCAGCAGCTTGTCCAGGGGCGAGCAGTACTTC,CASSLSRGEQYF
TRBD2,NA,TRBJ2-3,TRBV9,TGTGCCAGCAGCGCTATAGCGGGGGGGAGGGATACGCAGTATTTT,CASSAIAGGRDTQYF
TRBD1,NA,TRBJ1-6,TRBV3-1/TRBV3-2,TGTGCCAGCAGCCCCCGGACAGGGTATTTTAATTCACCCCTCCACTTT,CASSPRTGYFNSPLHF
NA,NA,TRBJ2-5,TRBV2,TGTGCCAGCGGCTCACAGGGGAGGGAGACCCAGTACTTC,CASGSQGRETQYF
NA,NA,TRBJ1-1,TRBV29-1,TGCAGCTCTGAACCGGGGGGGCAGGGCTACACTGAAGCTTTCTTT,CSSEPGGQGYTEAFF
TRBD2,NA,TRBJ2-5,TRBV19,TGTGCCAGTAGTTCTTTGGGGGGGGTCGGGGAGACCCAGTACTTC,CASSSLGGVGETQYF
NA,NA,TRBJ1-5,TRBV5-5,TGTGCCAGCAGCTTGTTCCCGGGTGCCGATCAGCCCCAGCATTTT,CASSLFPGADQPQHF
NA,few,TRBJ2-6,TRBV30,TGTGCCTGGAGTAGTTCAGGAGTCCTGACTTTC,CAWSSSGVLTF
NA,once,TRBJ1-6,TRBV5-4,TGTGCCAGCAGGAACAGGGATAATTCACCCCTCCACTTT,CASRNRDNSPLHF
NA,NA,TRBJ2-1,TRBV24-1,TGTGCCACCAGTGATCCCCGGGGAAACTACAATGAGCAGTTCTTC,CATSDPRGNYNEQFF
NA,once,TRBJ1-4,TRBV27,TGTGCCAGCAGTCTTGGGGCCAGGATTAATGAAAAACTGTTTTTT,CASSLGARINEKLFF
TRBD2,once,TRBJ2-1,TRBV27,TGTGCCAGCAGTTTACGGGAGGGCCTTGAGCAGTTCTTC,CASSLREGLEQFF
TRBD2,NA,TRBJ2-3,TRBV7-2,TGTGCCAGCAGCTTATCGACTAGCGGGGGGCGCACAGATACGCAGTATTTT,CASSLSTSGGRTDTQYF
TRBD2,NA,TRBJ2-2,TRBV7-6,TGTGCCAGCCTAGCGGGGGGGAACACCGGGGAGCTGTTTTTT,CASLAGGNTGELFF
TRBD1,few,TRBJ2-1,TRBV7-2,TGTGCCAGCCGAAGGGACAGGGTAAATGAGCAGTTCTTC,CASRRDRVNEQFF
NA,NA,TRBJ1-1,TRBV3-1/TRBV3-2,TGTGCCAGCAGCCAGGCAGGCAGAAACACTGAAGCTTTCTTT,CASSQAGRNTEAFF
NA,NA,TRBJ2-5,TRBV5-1,TGCGCCAGCAGCTTGGGGGACAAGTCAAGAGAGACCCAGTACTTC,CASSLGDKSRETQYF
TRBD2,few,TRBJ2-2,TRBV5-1,TGCGCCAGCAGTAGCGGGGGGGCAACCGGGGAGCTGTTTTTT,CASSSGGATGELFF
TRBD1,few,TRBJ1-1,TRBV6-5,TGTGCCAGCAGTTACTCGGTTGGGACAGGGGAAGCTTTCTTT,CASSYSVGTGEAFF
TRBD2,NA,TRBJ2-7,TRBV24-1,TGTGCCACCGCGGAAGCGGGAGGTTACGAGCAGTACTTC,CATAEAGGYEQYF
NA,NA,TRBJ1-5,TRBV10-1,TGCGCCAGCAGTGTCCCGGGAGCCACGGGCAATCAGCCCCAGCATTTT,CASSVPGATGNQPQHF
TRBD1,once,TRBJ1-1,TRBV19,TGTGCCAGTATTGACAGGGGGGCGAACACTGAAGCTTTCTTT,CASIDRGANTEAFF
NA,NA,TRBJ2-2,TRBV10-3,TGTGCCATCAGTGAGTCGTTAAATCCGGGACAACACACCGGGGAGCTGTTTTTT,CAISESLNPGQHTGELFF
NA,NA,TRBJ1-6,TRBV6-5,TGTGCCAGCAGTCAAACCCCAGTGGATAATTCACCCCTCCACTTT,CASSQTPVDNSPLHF
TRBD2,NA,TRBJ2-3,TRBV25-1,TGTGCCAGCAGTGTCCCTAGCGGAGAGGTTGGAGATACGCAGTATTTT,CASSVPSGEVGDTQYF
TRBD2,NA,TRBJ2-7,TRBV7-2,TGTGCCAGCAGCTCCCCCCTGGGGGGCGGGAGGTCCTCCTACGAGCAGTACTTC,CASSSPLGGGRSSYEQYF
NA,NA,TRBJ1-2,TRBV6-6,TGTGCCAGCAGTGATACTTGGGGGCCCTATGGCTACACCTTC,CASSDTWGPYGYTF
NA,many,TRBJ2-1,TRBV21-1,TGTGCCAGCAGCAGCCCCGGGACAGGGGTACCCAATGAGCAGTTCTTC,CASSSPGTGVPNEQFF